The source of this TCR beta chain is a study of blood T cell repertoires in COVID-19. Across the whole study: Sites across the United States, Italy and Spain contributed samples from acute and convalescent COVID-19. Sources were T cells, B-cell-depleted T cells, or PBMCs; the material itself was cDNA or gDNA.

The germline V gene encodes CDR1 GTSNPN and CDR2 SVGIG (reference sequence). The CDR3 covers 12 residues. Trimming removed 1 base at V and 2 bases at J, with 6 bases between. The authors' processing: Counts of nucleated cells, estimated from reference gene primer amplification, were obtained. The data were produced by immunoSEQ multiplex PCR, yet TCRdb's version contains in-frame clones alone and is incomplete. The DNA gave D and trimming, while V, J and clone size come from that table. The table has 120,000 or so clones, over 60% seen once; the top ten hold more than 35%. Material for sequencing was peripheral blood. The sequence derives from a man aged 35 to 55 with active or convalescent COVID-19. The chain employs TRBV30 and TRBJ2-7, with D uncertain. Written as DNA, the CDR3 is TGTGCCTGGAGTGGGCAGACCTACGAGCAGTACTTC. Translation: CAWSGQTYEQYF.